Listed below are T cell receptor beta chains from one sample, sequenced in a study of technical replicates of blood from a few donors. Clones were read by immunoSEQ multiplex PCR, and TCRdb kept only the in-frame ones, dropping some. The sample lists some 58,000 clones, around 95% occurring once. Sequencing input: T cells isolated from PBMCs. These receptors were taken from a human donor in good health. Both conserved end residues are part of each CDR3. D genes are given only for firm matches. Where a row states a size, it is once, few, many or the class of an expanded clone; other rows omit it.

v_gene: TRBV5-1
abundance: NA
d_gene: NA
j_gene: TRBJ1-4
CDR3aa: CASSLVGATNEKLFF
CDR3nt: TGCGCCAGCAGCTTGGTAGGGGCAACTAATGAAAAACTGTTTTTT

v_gene: TRBV9
abundance: NA
d_gene: NA
j_gene: TRBJ2-1
CDR3aa: CASSVFGGRNEQFF
CDR3nt: TGTGCCAGCAGCGTTTTCGGGGGGCGGAATGAGCAGTTCTTC

v_gene: TRBV7-9
abundance: NA
d_gene: NA
j_gene: TRBJ2-2
CDR3aa: CASSRVGTGELFF
CDR3nt: TGTGCCAGCAGCCGCGTCGGTACCGGGGAGCTGTTTTTT

v_gene: TRBV28
abundance: NA
d_gene: NA
j_gene: TRBJ1-1
CDR3aa: CAIFPGALTNTEAFF
CDR3nt: TGTGCCATATTCCCGGGAGCTCTTACGAACACTGAAGCTTTCTTT

v_gene: TRBV5-6
abundance: once
d_gene: NA
j_gene: TRBJ1-1
CDR3aa: CASSLEANTEAFF
CDR3nt: TGTGCCAGCAGCTTAGAGGCGAACACTGAAGCTTTCTTT

v_gene: TRBV5-6
abundance: NA
d_gene: TRBD1
j_gene: TRBJ1-1
CDR3aa: CASSPKTGGVNTEAFF
CDR3nt: TGTGCCAGCAGCCCGAAGACAGGGGGTGTGAACACTGAAGCTTTCTTT

v_gene: TRBV5-6
abundance: few
d_gene: NA
j_gene: TRBJ1-1
CDR3aa: CASSPDGTEAFF
CDR3nt: TGTGCCAGCAGCCCGGACGGGACAGAAGCTTTCTTT

v_gene: TRBV9
abundance: NA
d_gene: NA
j_gene: TRBJ2-7
CDR3aa: CASSRDPQETGFHEQYF
CDR3nt: TGTGCCAGCAGCCGAGACCCACAGGAAACGGGCTTCCACGAGCAGTACTTC

v_gene: TRBV6-5
abundance: NA
d_gene: TRBD1
j_gene: TRBJ1-2
CDR3aa: CASSYSGQGNYGYTF
CDR3nt: TGTGCCAGCAGTTATTCAGGACAGGGGAACTATGGCTACACCTTC

v_gene: TRBV7-9
abundance: NA
d_gene: NA
j_gene: TRBJ1-5
CDR3aa: CASSFGTRTINQPQHF
CDR3nt: TGTGCCAGCAGCTTCGGAACCCGGACAATTAATCAGCCCCAGCATTTT

v_gene: TRBV5-1
abundance: once
d_gene: NA
j_gene: TRBJ2-7
CDR3aa: CASSLRTAGSGIGYEQYF
CDR3nt: TGCGCCAGCAGCTTGCGTACGGCCGGGTCGGGAATTGGCTACGAGCAGTACTTC

v_gene: TRBV5-1
abundance: NA
d_gene: TRBD2
j_gene: TRBJ2-5
CDR3aa: CASSGLPPGLGKETQYF
CDR3nt: TGCGCCAGCAGCGGACTACCGCCGGGACTAGGGAAAGAGACCCAGTACTTC

v_gene: TRBV6-5
abundance: NA
d_gene: TRBD1
j_gene: TRBJ2-1
CDR3aa: CASSTEGQDYNEQFF
CDR3nt: TGTGCCAGCAGTACCGAGGGACAGGACTACAATGAGCAGTTCTTC